Listed below are T cell receptor beta chains from one sample, sequenced in a study of regulatory T cells in long-lasting Graves disease. Using its own MiXCR run on the multiplex PCR reads, TCRdb lists one record per CDR3 protein. The profile covers a few hundred thousand distinct CDR3 sequences, with about 12% appearing a single time and around 18% taken by the ten largest. This same sample was also taken into another study, of T cells in Graves' hyperthyroidism and ophthalmopathy.

This material consisted of peripheral blood mononuclear cells (PBMCs), taken at new diagnosis, from a patient treated with antithyroid drugs. The receptor set was obtained from a woman under 30 with Graves disease. The CDR3 runs from the conserved cysteine through the conserved F or W. D genes are given only for firm matches. Clone sizes are given selectively: once, few, many, or a class where the clone is expanded.

D gene,clone size,V gene,CDR3 length,J gene,CDR3 DNA,CDR3 protein
TRBD2,few,TRBV20-1,15,TRBJ2-3,TGCAGTGCTAGGCCGGGACTAGCGGGGGCAGATACGCAGTATTTT,CSARPGLAGADTQYF
TRBD1,.,TRBV12-3/TRBV12-4,17,TRBJ1-4,TGTGCCAGCAGTTCCAGGGGGGGCCGTGGGGGAAATGAAGAACTGTTTTTT,CASSSRGGRGGNEELFF
.,many,TRBV28,14,TRBJ1-5,TGTGCCAGCATCAAATGGGGGGCTAGGCAGCCCCAGCATTTT,CASIKWGARQPQHF
.,many,TRBV12-3/TRBV12-4,13,TRBJ1-5,TGTGCCAGCAGTTACATAGGAAATCAGCCCCAGCATTTT,CASSYIGNQPQHF
.,many,TRBV7-6,13,TRBJ1-1,TGTGCCAGCAGCTTAGAAAGGGCGACTGAAGCTTTCTTT,CASSLERATEAFF
TRBD1,.,TRBV20-1,12,TRBJ1-1,TGCAGTGCTAGAGAACAGGGGCAGGAAGCTTTCTTT,CSAREQGQEAFF
.,few,TRBV19,16,TRBJ1-2,TGTGCCAGTAGTATTGCGGCGGGACGGACGATCTATGGCTACACCTTC,CASSIAAGRTIYGYTF
.,.,TRBV4-3,16,TRBJ2-5,TGCGCCAGCAGCCAAGTAGCAGGGCCGCGGCAAGAGGCCCAGTACTTC,CASSQVAGPRQEAQYF
.,many,TRBV11-2,16,TRBJ1-2,TGTGCCAGCAGCTCGACGGGTGGCAGGGCTGCGTGGGGCTACACCTTC,CASSSTGGRAAWGYTF
TRBD2,.,TRBV7-3,16,TRBJ2-3,TGTGCCAGCAGCTTAAGTTCGGGGGGGTTCACAGATACGCAGTATTTT,CASSLSSGGFTDTQYF
.,many,TRBV7-9,16,TRBJ2-2,TGTGCCAGCAGCTTAGGTGACTGGACGCCGGCCGGGGAGCTGTTTTTT,CASSLGDWTPAGELFF
.,.,TRBV20-1,13,TRBJ2-1,TGCAGTGCTCGAGACGCCTCCTACAATGAGCAGTTCTTC,CSARDASYNEQFF